This is a list of T cell receptor beta chains from one sample in a study of blood T cells in healthy people across ages. TCRdb processed the 5' RACE reads anew with MiXCR; each CDR3 protein has one entry. The sample lists 700,000 to 1,000,000 distinct CDR3 sequences, approximately 48% occurring once. The specimen was blood. Receptor source: a man aged 55 to 70 in good health. The CDR3 runs from the conserved cysteine through the conserved F or W. Each record gives: D gene, V gene, clone size, J gene, CDR3 DNA, CDR3 protein. A D gene is named only where the DNA matches it firmly. Rows may omit the clone size; those that give it use once, few, many or a size class.

TRBD2,TRBV20-1,NA,TRBJ2-3,TGCAGTGCTAGTGCTACTAGCGGGGGGGTCACAGATACGCAGTATTTT,CSASATSGGVTDTQYF
TRBD1,TRBV20-1,NA,TRBJ1-2,TGCAGTGCTAGAGAGGGAACAGGGGCTAACTATGGCTACACCTTC,CSAREGTGANYGYTF
TRBD1,TRBV6-1,NA,TRBJ1-6,TGTGCCAGCAGTCTCGGACAGGGGGCGATTGGTAGTTATAATTCACCCCCCCACTTT,CASSLGQGAIGSYNSPPHF
NA,TRBV2,NA,TRBJ1-1,TGTGCCAGCAGTGCAGGGTTTGAAGCTTTCTTT,CASSAGFEAFF
NA,TRBV12-3/TRBV12-4,few,TRBJ2-5,TGTGCCAGCAGTCCCAATTCTCGAAGGTACCAAGAGACCCAGTACTTC,CASSPNSRRYQETQYF
TRBD2,TRBV10-3,few,TRBJ2-5,TGTGCCATCAGTGAAGGGGGGACTAGCGGGTCACAAGAGACCCAGTACTTC,CAISEGGTSGSQETQYF
TRBD1,TRBV7-2,NA,TRBJ2-7,TGTGCCAGCAGCTTAGGACAGGGGGCGAACTACGAGCAGTACTTC,CASSLGQGANYEQYF
TRBD1,TRBV4-2,few,TRBJ2-1,TGTGCCAGCAGCCAAGTGGGGACAGAATACAATGAGCAGTTCTTC,CASSQVGTEYNEQFF
NA,TRBV2,NA,TRBJ2-7,TGTGCCAGCAAGGGCAGGGAGACTTCCTACGAGCAGTACTTC,CASKGRETSYEQYF
NA,TRBV10-3,NA,TRBJ2-7,TGTGCCATCACCGACGCCTACGAGCAGTACTTC,CAITDAYEQYF